The rows below give T cell receptor beta chains drawn from one sample of a study of blood T cell repertoires in COVID-19. The assay was immunoSEQ multiplex PCR, and TCRdb's table has in-frame clones only and misses some. The sample has 130,000 to 150,000 clones, roughly 83% seen once. The sample comprised peripheral blood. The receptors were sampled from a woman older than 75 with acute or convalescent COVID-19. Each CDR3 is given with its conserved first and last residue. A D gene is named only where the DNA matches it firmly. Size values are once, few and many counts, or a class for expanded clones, and some rows have none.

>TRBJ1-1|NA|NA|TRBV11-2
TGTGCCAGCAGCTTAGATAGGGGAAGGAACACTGAAGCTTTCTTT
CASSLDRGRNTEAFF
>TRBJ1-6|NA|NA|TRBV27
TGTGCCAGCAGTTTATATCCAGGTCCGAATTCACCCCTCCACTTT
CASSLYPGPNSPLHF
>TRBJ2-7|NA|NA|TRBV7-2
TGTGCCAGCAGCCCGACCTCAGGGGTACAGCAGTACTTC
CASSPTSGVQQYF
>TRBJ1-4|NA|few|TRBV29-1
TGCAGCGTTGTCAGCCCCTCGGGGGAAAAACTGTTTTTT
CSVVSPSGEKLFF
>TRBJ1-1|NA|NA|TRBV2
TGTGCCAGCAGGTTCAGTCCGAACACTGAAGCTTTCTTT
CASRFSPNTEAFF
>TRBJ2-1|NA|NA|TRBV6-5
TGTGCCAGCAACTCCCCAACGGGGAGGGGGACGTTCTTC
CASNSPTGRGTFF
>TRBJ2-3|NA|NA|TRBV30
TGTGCCTGGAGTGACCCAAGGGACTGGGTGGATACGCAGTATTTT
CAWSDPRDWVDTQYF
>TRBJ2-7|TRBD1|NA|TRBV18
TGTGCCAGCTCACCTCAAGACAGGGCACATATCTCCTACGAGCAGTACTTC
CASSPQDRAHISYEQYF
>TRBJ1-2|NA|NA|TRBV7-9
TGTGCCAGCAGCTTGGGCCTCCCGATCGTCTATGGCTACACCTTC
CASSLGLPIVYGYTF
>TRBJ2-2|TRBD2|NA|TRBV13
TGTGCCAGCAGCTTGAGCGGGGGAGGTACCGGGGAGCTGTTTTTT
CASSLSGGGTGELFF
>TRBJ1-2|TRBD1|NA|TRBV5-1
TGCGCCAGCAGCTCTGATCAGGGGGTCAGAGAACTCACCTTC
CASSSDQGVRELTF
>TRBJ2-5|NA|NA|TRBV11-2
TGTGCCAGCAGCTTGGGTGGGGGGGCCCAAGAGACCCAGTACTTC
CASSLGGGAQETQYF
>TRBJ2-1|NA|few|TRBV7-9
TGTGCCAGCAGCGAAGTCCCCGGGGGCTCCTACAATGAGCAGTTCTTC
CASSEVPGGSYNEQFF
>TRBJ1-4|NA|NA|TRBV6-5
TGTGCCAGCAGTAACACAGTCGAAAAACTGTTTTTT
CASSNTVEKLFF
>TRBJ1-1|NA|NA|TRBV30
TGTGCCTGGTCCCCGGTGAACACTGAAGCTTTCTTT
CAWSPVNTEAFF
>TRBJ1-4|NA|NA|TRBV2
TGTGCCAGCAAGGCTCAGGGAGGAGAGGGAAAACTGTTTTTT
CASKAQGGEGKLFF
>TRBJ2-3|TRBD2|NA|TRBV12-5
TGTGCTAGTGGGCCGGGGGGGGGCGGCGATACGCAGTATTTT
CASGPGGGGDTQYF
>TRBJ1-2|TRBD1|NA|TRBV3-1/TRBV3-2
TGTGCCAGCAGCCGAAGAGGGGGCTCTAACTATGGCTACACCTTC
CASSRRGGSNYGYTF
>TRBJ1-5|NA|NA|TRBV7-8
TGTGCCAGCAGCTTAGTGGACAGTGAGCAGCCCCAGCATTTT
CASSLVDSEQPQHF
>TRBJ1-1|TRBD1|few|TRBV6-5
TGTGCCAGCAGTTTAGACAGGGGGATGAACACTGAAGCTTTCTTT
CASSLDRGMNTEAFF
>TRBJ2-3|TRBD1|NA|TRBV15
TGTGCCACCAGCAGAGACGGACAGGGAGCAGATACGCAGTATTTT
CATSRDGQGADTQYF
>TRBJ1-1|TRBD1|NA|TRBV19
TGTGCCAGTAATGGACCGGGACAGGGTACTGAAGCTTTCTTT
CASNGPGQGTEAFF
>TRBJ1-1|NA|NA|TRBV18
TGTGCCAGCTCACCTCAGGGTAGGGGATACACTGAAGCTTTCTTT
CASSPQGRGYTEAFF
>TRBJ1-2|NA|NA|TRBV7-2
TGTGCCAGCAGCGACGAGGGTTACCCTCGGGATGGCTACACCTTC
CASSDEGYPRDGYTF
>TRBJ1-4|TRBD1|NA|TRBV5-1
TGCGCCAGCAGCTGGGACAGGGGTAATGAAAAACTGTTTTTT
CASSWDRGNEKLFF
>TRBJ2-5|NA|once|TRBV25-1
TGTGCCAGCAGTGAAGATTGGGGCCGCCTTGTTCAAGAGACCCAGTACTTC
CASSEDWGRLVQETQYF
>TRBJ1-5|NA|NA|TRBV19
TGTGCCAGTAGTATTCAACGAGACTCCCCGGGAAGCAATCAGCCCCAGCATTTT
CASSIQRDSPGSNQPQHF
>TRBJ1-1|NA|NA|TRBV9
TGTGCCAGCAGCGTAGAATGGGCAGATGAAGCTTTCTTT
CASSVEWADEAFF
>TRBJ1-4|NA|few|TRBV15
TGTGCCACCAGCAGATCGGTAGCCGTGAATGAAAAACTGTTTTTT
CATSRSVAVNEKLFF
>TRBJ1-6|TRBD1|NA|TRBV9
TGTGCCAGCAGCGTAGGGGTCGGGACAGATAATTCACCCCTCCACTTT
CASSVGVGTDNSPLHF
>TRBJ1-3|NA|few|TRBV6-1
TGTGCCAGCAGTGAAGCGGTCAACAGGGTAACCTCTGGAAACACCATATATTTT
CASSEAVNRVTSGNTIYF
>TRBJ2-3|TRBD1|NA|TRBV5-8
TGTGCCAGCACGAGACAGGGAATTAGCACAGATACGCAGTATTTT
CASTRQGISTDTQYF
>TRBJ1-1|NA|NA|TRBV18
TGTGCCAGCTCACCACCGGCCGGGGTCGCTGAAGCTTTCTTT
CASSPPAGVAEAFF
>TRBJ1-3|NA|many|TRBV6-2/TRBV6-3
TGTGCCAGCAGTTACTCGGCAGGGTTCGCTTATGGAAACACCATATATTTT
CASSYSAGFAYGNTIYF
>TRBJ1-5|NA|NA|TRBV2
TGTGCCAGCAGCCGGGACACAGATCAGCCCCAGCATTTT
CASSRDTDQPQHF
>TRBJ2-7|NA|NA|TRBV27
TGTGCCAGCAAGAAAACAGGCTCCTACGAGCAGTACTTC
CASKKTGSYEQYF
>TRBJ1-2|NA|NA|TRBV19
TGTGCCAGTAGTTTAGGACAGACCTATGGCTACACCTTC
CASSLGQTYGYTF